Presented here are 14 T cell receptor beta chains from one specimen sequenced in a study of identical twins. Via MiXCR, TCRdb re-called the 5' RACE reads, giving one row per CDR3 protein. Among hundreds of thousands of distinct CDR3 sequences listed, approximately 6% were seen once. The sample was naive T cells sorted from blood. Receptors originate from a man aged 18-30 years in good health.

This clonotype was recorded many times. The chain carries TRBV7-2 and TRBJ1-2; D is ambiguous. The CDR3 length is 11 residues. Germline lookup yields CDR1 SGHTA and CDR2 FQGNSA. Between the trimmed V and J ends, which lost 5 bases and 7 bases, there was a span of 8 bases. The CDR3 sequence: CASSPPPGYTF. CDR3 bases: TGTGCCAGCAGCCCGCCCCCTGGCTACACCTTC.

This clonotype was recorded many times. This chain links TRBV9 with TRBJ2-1; possibly TRBD1 for D (5 bases). There are 15 residues in the CDR3. V gave up 3 bases and J gave up 3 bases, with 13 bases separating them. The V gene's germline CDR1 is SGDLS and CDR2 YYNGEE. The CDR3 DNA reads TGTGCCAGCAGCGGCAAACAGGTCCACTACAATGAGCAGTTCTTC. Its translation is CASSGKQVHYNEQFF.

This clonotype was detected a few times. The V and J genes are TRBV29-1 and TRBJ1-1; tentative D call: TRBD1 (6 bases). This CDR3 is built from 14 residues. Trimming cost V 7 bases and J 3 bases, with 18 bases left between them. From germline, CDR1 is SQVTM and CDR2 ANQGSEA. CDR3 nucleotide sequence: TGCAGCGCTATCAACAGGGATAGGGACACTGAAGCTTTCTTT. Protein sequence: CSAINRDRDTEAFF.

This clonotype occurred many times. The chain carries TRBV12-3 or TRBV12-4 and TRBJ2-1, with D unresolved. Trimming removed 5 bases from V and 6 bases from J, with 11 bases in between. The CDR3 has 13 residues. The CDR3 region has the DNA TGTGCCAGCAGTCTTTCGGGTCTCAATGAGCAGTTCTTC. This translates into CASSLSGLNEQFF.

In this sample, this clonotype turned up many times. The rearrangement links TRBV15 to TRBJ2-2; TRBD1 is a possible D gene (5 bases). CDR1 is LNHNV, CDR2 YYDKDF, per germline (reference sequence). This CDR3 region has 14 residues. Trimming stripped 4 bases from V and 3 bases from J, with 9 bases between. CDR3 amino acids: CATSTQGYTGELFF. DNA for the CDR3: TGTGCCACCAGCACCCAGGGATACACCGGGGAGCTGTTTTTT.

At least ten counts were recorded for this clonotype. The rearrangement uses TRBV29-1 and TRBJ1-1; D is unclear. This CDR3 region has 13 residues. V lost 3 bases, J lost 2 bases, and 10 bases lay in between. Germline loops: CDR1 SQVTM, CDR2 ANQGSEA. CDR3 protein: CSVERSLNTEAFF. Here the CDR3 DNA reads TGCAGCGTTGAGCGGTCTCTAAACACTGAAGCTTTCTTT.

J is TRBJ1-1 and V is TRBV7-2; D unresolved. CDR3 size: 15 residues. CDR1 SGHTA and CDR2 FQGNSA come from the germline V gene. Deletions cut 4 bases from V and 1 base from J, with 13 bases between. The CDR3 region is CASSYQRLSNTEAFF. The DNA of the CDR3 is TGTGCCAGCAGCTACCAACGGCTGTCGAACACTGAAGCTTTCTTT.

The chain links TRBV20-1 to TRBJ2-1; TRBD1 matches at 9 bases. The germline V gene has CDR1 DFQATT and CDR2 SNEGSKA (reference sequence). V gave up 1 base and J gave up 4 bases; unmatched junction bases: 11. The CDR3 is made up of 17 amino acids. CDR3 region: CSARAPLRDRDYNEQFF. As DNA, the CDR3 is TGCAGTGCTAGAGCCCCACTGCGGGACAGGGATTACAATGAGCAGTTCTTC.

This clonotype has at least ten counts. The CDR3: CSARVANYGYTF. CDR3 coding DNA: TGCAGCGCCCGGGTGGCTAACTATGGCTACACCTTC. This chain joins TRBV29-1 and TRBJ1-2; D is unclear. With 7 bases removed from V and 0 bases from J, the gap between germline ends came to 9 bases. The germline V gene has CDR1 SQVTM and CDR2 ANQGSEA. This CDR3 has 12 amino acids.

This clonotype was detected many times. J is TRBJ1-2 and V is TRBV4-3; tentative D call: TRBD1 (6 bases). Trimming stripped 0 bases from V and 4 bases from J, with 12 bases between. This CDR3 is 15 amino acids long. Germline V gene sequence: CDR1 LGHNA, CDR2 YSLEER. The CDR3 is CASSQETGQSYGYTF. The CDR3, as DNA: TGCGCCAGCAGCCAAGAAACCGGACAGTCCTATGGCTACACCTTC.

This clonotype was counted only a few times. The V and J genes are TRBV11-2 and TRBJ2-1; D possibly corresponds to TRBD2 (6 bases). Germline lookup yields CDR1 SGHAT and CDR2 FQNNGV. V was trimmed by 2 bases and J by 3 bases, leaving 20 bases between them. CDR3 length: 18 residues. CDR3 in amino acids: CASSLTFRVADVYNEQFF. The CDR3 DNA reads as TGTGCCAGCAGCTTAACTTTCAGGGTAGCGGACGTCTACAATGAGCAGTTCTTC.

J is TRBJ2-7 and V is TRBV18; possible D gene TRBD1, 5 bases. CDR3 length equals 13 residues. The germline V gene encodes CDR1 KGHSH and CDR2 LQKENI. V gave up 8 bases and J gave up 7 bases, with 18 bases separating them. As DNA, the CDR3 is TGTGCCAGCCCCAAAGGGGTAATAACGGAGCAGTACGTC. Translating gives CASPKGVITEQYV.

The sample holds many counts of this clonotype. This chain connects TRBV5-6 to TRBJ1-6; 7 bases align to TRBD1. Unmatched junction bases numbered 12, after V lost 0 bases and J lost 15 bases. CDR1 is SGHDT and CDR2 is YYEEEE in the germline V gene. This CDR3 contains 15 residues. CDR3 residues: CASSLDRGRVYHLHF. In nucleotides, the CDR3 is TGTGCCAGCAGCTTGGACAGGGGTAGAGTTTATCACCTCCACTTT.

This clonotype was picked up many times. This chain joins TRBV9 and TRBJ2-1; tentative D call: TRBD1 (5 bases). Between the trimmed V and J ends, which lost 4 bases and 6 bases, there was a span of 8 bases. The CDR3 is made up of 12 amino acids. Germline-derived CDR1 and CDR2 are SGDLS and YYNGEE. The CDR3 coding sequence is TGTGCCAGCAGCCCAGGGATCAATGAGCAGTTCTTC. Translation gives CASSPGINEQFF.